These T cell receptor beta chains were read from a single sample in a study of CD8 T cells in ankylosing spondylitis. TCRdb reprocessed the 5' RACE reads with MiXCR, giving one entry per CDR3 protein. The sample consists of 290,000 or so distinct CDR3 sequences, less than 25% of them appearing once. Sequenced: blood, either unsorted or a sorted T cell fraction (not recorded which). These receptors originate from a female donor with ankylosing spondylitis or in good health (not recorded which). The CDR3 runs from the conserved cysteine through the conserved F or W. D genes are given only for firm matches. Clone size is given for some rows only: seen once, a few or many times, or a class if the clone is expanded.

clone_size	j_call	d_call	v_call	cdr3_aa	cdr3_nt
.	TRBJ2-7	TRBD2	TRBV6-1	CASRTSGRSFYEQYF	TGTGCCAGCAGGACTAGCGGGCGGAGTTTTTACGAGCAGTACTTC
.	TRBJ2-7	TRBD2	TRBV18	CASSQGLAGALQYF	TGTGCCAGCTCACAGGGACTAGCGGGTGCCCTGCAGTACTTC
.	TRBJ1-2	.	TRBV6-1	CASSEYDSLEGYGYTF	TGTGCCAGCAGTGAATACGACAGCCTGGAAGGCTATGGCTACACCTTC
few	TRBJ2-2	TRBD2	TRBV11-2	CASSLRDRGLAGARTGELFF	TGTGCCAGCAGTCTCCGGGACAGGGGACTAGCGGGAGCTCGCACCGGGGAGCTGTTTTTT
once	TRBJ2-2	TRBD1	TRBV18	CASSPQQTGGLNTGELFF	TGTGCCAGCTCACCTCAACAGACAGGGGGCCTCAACACCGGGGAGCTGTTTTTT
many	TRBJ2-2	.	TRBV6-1	CASRRSGDRGAGELFF	TGTGCCAGCAGGAGGTCAGGGGACCGGGGAGCCGGGGAGCTGTTTTTT
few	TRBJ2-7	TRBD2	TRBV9	CASSVGAGLEVAEQYF	TGTGCCAGCAGCGTAGGCGCGGGACTAGAAGTTGCCGAGCAGTACTTC
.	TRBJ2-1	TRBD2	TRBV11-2	CASSLDSGLGPDEQFF	TGTGCCAGCAGCTTAGATTCCGGACTAGGTCCGGATGAGCAGTTCTTC
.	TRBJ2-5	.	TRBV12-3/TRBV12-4	CASTRYSGQQETQYF	TGTGCCAGCACCCGCTACTCGGGCCAACAAGAGACCCAGTACTTC
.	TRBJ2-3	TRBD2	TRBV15	CATSSPLLAGRTDTQYF	TGTGCCACCAGCAGCCCTCTACTAGCGGGACGAACAGATACGCAGTATTTT
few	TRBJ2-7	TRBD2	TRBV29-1	CSVEASGRAGGYEQYF	TGCAGCGTTGAGGCTAGCGGGAGAGCTGGGGGTTACGAGCAGTACTTC
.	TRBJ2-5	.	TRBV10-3	CAISGQGRTASGETQYF	TGTGCCATCAGTGGTCAGGGACGGACAGCCTCGGGGGAGACCCAGTACTTC
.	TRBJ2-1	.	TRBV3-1	CASSQVEGNNEQFF	TGTGCCAGCAGCCAAGTCGAGGGTAACAATGAGCAGTTCTTC
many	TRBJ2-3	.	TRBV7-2	CASSLGSLDTQYF	TGTGCCAGCAGCTTAGGGTCCCTCGATACGCAGTATTTT
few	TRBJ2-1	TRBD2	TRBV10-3	CAISETSERGGEQFF	TGTGCCATCAGTGAGACTAGCGAACGCGGAGGTGAGCAGTTCTTC
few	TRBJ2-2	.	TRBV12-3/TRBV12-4	CASSRDSLGSAGELFF	TGTGCCAGCAGCAGGGACTCCCTGGGAAGTGCCGGGGAGCTGTTTTTT
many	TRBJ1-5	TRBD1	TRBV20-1	CSATKRTGRDQPQHF	TGCAGTGCTACGAAACGGACAGGGAGGGATCAGCCCCAGCATTTT
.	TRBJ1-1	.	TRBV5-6	CASSRNRIMNTEAFF	TGTGCCAGCAGCAGAAACAGGATTATGAACACTGAAGCTTTCTTT
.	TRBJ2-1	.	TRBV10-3	CAISGLVRNEQFF	TGTGCCATCAGTGGGCTAGTAAGGAATGAGCAGTTCTTC
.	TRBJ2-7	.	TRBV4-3	CASSRTGQSSYEQYF	TGCGCCAGCAGCCGGACTGGACAGAGCTCCTACGAGCAGTACTTC
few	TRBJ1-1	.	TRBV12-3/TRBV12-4	CASRTTPETAGEAFF	TGTGCCAGCAGAACTACCCCCGAGACAGCGGGTGAAGCTTTCTTT
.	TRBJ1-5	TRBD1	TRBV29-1	CSVLTGEQPQHF	TGCAGCGTATTGACAGGGGAACAGCCCCAGCATTTT
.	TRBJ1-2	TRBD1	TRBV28	CASRALSGQLTWGYTF	TGTGCCAGCAGGGCGCTTTCGGGACAGCTTACCTGGGGCTACACCTTC
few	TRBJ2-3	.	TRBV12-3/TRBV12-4	CASSLVWQEGKADTQYF	TGTGCCAGCAGTTTAGTATGGCAAGAGGGTAAGGCAGATACGCAGTATTTT
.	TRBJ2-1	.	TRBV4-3	CASSQDRDSYNEQFF	TGCGCCAGCAGCCAAGACAGGGACTCCTACAATGAGCAGTTCTTC
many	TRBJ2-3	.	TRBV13	CASSTGNSRDTQYF	TGTGCCAGCAGCACCGGGAACAGCCGGGATACGCAGTATTTT
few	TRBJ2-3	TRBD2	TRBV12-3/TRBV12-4	CASSLRLADTSTDTQYF	TGTGCCAGCAGTTTAAGGCTAGCGGATACTAGCACAGATACGCAGTATTTT
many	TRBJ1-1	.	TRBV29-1	CSVLRIMNTEAFF	TGCAGCGTCTTACGGATCATGAACACTGAAGCTTTCTTT
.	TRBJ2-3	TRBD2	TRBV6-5	CASSSRLAGPTDTQYF	TGTGCCAGCAGTTCACGACTAGCGGGGCCCACAGATACGCAGTATTTT
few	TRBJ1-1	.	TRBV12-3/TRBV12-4	CASRDTGNTEAFF	TGTGCCAGCAGGGATACAGGGAACACTGAAGCTTTCTTT
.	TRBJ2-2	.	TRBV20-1	CSAREPRVSGTGELFF	TGCAGTGCCCGAGAGCCCAGGGTTTCGGGTACCGGGGAGCTGTTTTTT
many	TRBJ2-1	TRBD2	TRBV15	CATSRDLAGAYNEQFF	TGTGCCACCAGCAGAGATCTAGCGGGGGCCTACAATGAGCAGTTCTTC
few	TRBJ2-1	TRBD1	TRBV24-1	CATSDSGQGYNEQFF	TGTGCCACCAGTGATTCCGGACAGGGCTACAATGAGCAGTTCTTC
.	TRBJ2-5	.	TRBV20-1	CSAGLEGGQETQYF	TGCAGTGCTGGACTCGAGGGCGGTCAAGAGACCCAGTACTTC
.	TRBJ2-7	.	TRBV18	CASSPMRGHNSYEQYF	TGTGCCAGCTCACCAATGAGGGGACACAATTCCTACGAGCAGTACTTC
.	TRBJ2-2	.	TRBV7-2	CASSLSPTGELFF	TGTGCCAGCAGCTTGTCCCCCACCGGGGAGCTGTTTTTT
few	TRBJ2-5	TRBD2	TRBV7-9	CASSLASGRRWETQYF	TGTGCCAGCAGCTTAGCTAGCGGGAGAAGATGGGAGACCCAGTACTTC
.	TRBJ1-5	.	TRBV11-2	CASSPDRQNQPQHF	TGTGCCAGCAGCCCAGACAGACAGAATCAGCCCCAGCATTTT
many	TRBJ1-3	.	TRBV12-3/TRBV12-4	CASSLGSRNTIYF	TGTGCCAGCAGTTTGGGCAGTAGAAACACCATATATTTT
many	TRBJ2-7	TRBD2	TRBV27	CASSLAGGHEQYF	TGTGCCAGCAGTTTAGCGGGAGGCCACGAGCAGTACTTC
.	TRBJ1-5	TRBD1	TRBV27	CASSDGQGSQPQHF	TGTGCCAGCAGTGACGGACAGGGGTCTCAGCCCCAGCATTTT
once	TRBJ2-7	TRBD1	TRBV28	CASRSIAGGQGAYEQYF	TGTGCCAGCAGATCTATCGCGGGGGGACAGGGGGCCTACGAGCAGTACTTC
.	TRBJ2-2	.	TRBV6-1	CASSEVGSGRGRNTGELFF	TGTGCCAGCAGTGAAGTGGGAAGCGGTAGAGGGAGGAACACCGGGGAGCTGTTTTTT
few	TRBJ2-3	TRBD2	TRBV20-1	CSAISGSGSDTQYF	TGCAGTGCCATTAGCGGGAGTGGTTCAGATACGCAGTATTTT
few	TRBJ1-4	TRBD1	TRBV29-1	CSVEGTGGEKLFF	TGCAGCGTTGAGGGGACAGGGGGTGAAAAACTGTTTTTT
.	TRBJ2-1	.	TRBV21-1	CASSPGLADYNEQFF	TGTGCCAGCTCCCCGGGACTAGCGGACTACAATGAGCAGTTCTTC
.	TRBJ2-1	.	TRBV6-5	CASSYGLASNEQFF	TGTGCCAGCAGTTACGGTCTAGCGAGCAATGAGCAGTTCTTC
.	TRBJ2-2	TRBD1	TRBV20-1	CSAGGQYTGELFF	TGCAGTGCTGGGGGACAGTACACCGGGGAGCTGTTTTTT
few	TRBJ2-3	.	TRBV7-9	CASGRASTDTQYF	TGTGCCAGCGGCAGGGCGAGCACAGATACGCAGTATTTT
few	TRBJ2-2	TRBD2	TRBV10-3	CAILPGTSGALNTGELFF	TGTGCCATCCTCCCCGGGACTAGCGGGGCCCTCAACACCGGGGAGCTGTTTTTT